This is a list of T cell receptor beta chains from one sample in a study of OX40 agonist ivuxolimab in advanced cancers. Using immunoSEQ multiplex PCR, the repertoire was profiled, and TCRdb retains in-frame clones only, with some absent. Here the sample spans 25,000 to 40,000 clones, 75% to 95% being singletons. This sample comprised CD4+ or CD8+ T cells sorted from blood, obtained in a trial of the OX40 agonist ivuxolimab. Source of these receptors: an adult with an advanced solid tumor such as melanoma, head and neck, liver or kidney cancer. CDR3s include the opening cysteine and the closing phenylalanine or tryptophan. The order of the fields is D gene, V gene, J gene, clone size, CDR3 DNA, CDR3 protein. The D gene is left open where the match is weak. Expanded clones get a size class; other rows say once, few or many, or leave the size out.

-	TRBV29-1	TRBJ2-2	-	TGCAGCGTTGAAGATCTGGTGGCCAACACCGGGGAGCTGTTTTTT	CSVEDLVANTGELFF
-	TRBV28	TRBJ1-6	-	TGTGCCAGCAGTCCACAGTATTCACCCCTCCACTTT	CASSPQYSPLHF
-	TRBV9	TRBJ2-1	-	TGTGCCAGCAGCGTAGGAACAGAAAATGAGCAGTTCTTC	CASSVGTENEQFF
-	TRBV4-1	TRBJ2-5	-	TGCGCCAGCAGCCGACCGGGAGATCAAGAGACCCAGTACTTC	CASSRPGDQETQYF
-	TRBV7-9	TRBJ1-2	-	TGTGCCAGCAGCTACGGGCGGAGGGATGGCTACACCTTC	CASSYGRRDGYTF
TRBD2	TRBV19	TRBJ2-2	-	TGTGCCAGTAGCTTAGCGGGAGGGCCCATCGTCGGGGAGCTGTTTTTT	CASSLAGGPIVGELFF
-	TRBV13	TRBJ1-1	-	TGTGCCAGCTCAGGGTTATACACTGAAGCTTTCTTT	CASSGLYTEAFF
-	TRBV19	TRBJ2-2	-	TGTGCCAGTAGTCACGACACCGGGGAGCTGTTTTTT	CASSHDTGELFF
-	TRBV2	TRBJ2-7	-	TGTGCCAGCAGTGCGATCAGTGGGCCCGAGCAGTACTTC	CASSAISGPEQYF
-	TRBV5-4	TRBJ1-1	-	TGTGCCAGCAGCCCCTTGGTGGGGAACACTGAAGCTTTCTTT	CASSPLVGNTEAFF
-	TRBV27	TRBJ2-3	-	TGTGCCACAACAGGAGACTCCAGGGGTACGCAGTATTTT	CATTGDSRGTQYF
-	TRBV9	TRBJ2-4	-	TGTGCCAGCAGCGTAGACGGGGGCTGGTCCAAAAACATTCAGTACTTC	CASSVDGGWSKNIQYF
-	TRBV4-3	TRBJ2-7	-	TGCGCCAGCAGCCAAGATTGGACGGGAGTGACACACGAGCAGTACTTC	CASSQDWTGVTHEQYF
-	TRBV11-2	TRBJ2-4	-	TGTGCCAGCAGCTTCTTGGAGGGTACCATTCAGTACTTC	CASSFLEGTIQYF
TRBD1	TRBV27	TRBJ1-1	-	TGTGCCAGCAGTACAGGGGGCGCGACTACTGAAGCTTTCTTT	CASSTGGATTEAFF
-	TRBV13	TRBJ2-5	-	TGTGCCAGCAGCCCTACAGGATCAGAGACCCAGTACTTC	CASSPTGSETQYF
-	TRBV27	TRBJ2-7	-	TGTGCCAGCAGTTTTGGACAGAATTACGAGCAGTACTTC	CASSFGQNYEQYF
TRBD1	TRBV11-2	TRBJ2-7	-	TGTGCCAGCAGCTTATTTGGGCAGGGGGCCTACGAGCAGTACTTC	CASSLFGQGAYEQYF
-	TRBV2	TRBJ1-4	-	TGTGCCAGCTCGGCAGGTAACGGTGAAAAACTGTTTTTT	CASSAGNGEKLFF
TRBD1	TRBV6-6	TRBJ1-1	-	TGTGCCAGCAGTTACGGACAGGGAAGCACTGAAGCTTTCTTT	CASSYGQGSTEAFF
-	TRBV27	TRBJ2-2	-	TGTGCCAGCACCCCCACGGGGGGCCCCGGGGAGCTGTTTTTT	CASTPTGGPGELFF
TRBD2	TRBV4-1	TRBJ2-1	-	TGCGCCAGCAGCCGCGGGACGGCGGGGGACTACAATGAGCAGTTCTTC	CASSRGTAGDYNEQFF
TRBD2	TRBV5-4	TRBJ2-1	-	TGTGCCAGCAGCTTGGAGGCTAGCGGGATTTACAATGAGCAGTTCTTC	CASSLEASGIYNEQFF
TRBD1	TRBV11-3	TRBJ2-3	-	TGTGCCAGCAGCTTAGGGACAGGGGGAGTTGGGCAGTATTTT	CASSLGTGGVGQYF
TRBD1	TRBV15	TRBJ1-1	-	TGTGCCACCAGCAGTGAGAGACAGGGGGGGACTGAAGCTTTCTTT	CATSSERQGGTEAFF
-	TRBV5-6	TRBJ2-1	-	TGTGCCAGCAGCTTGGTCCGGGGAGAGAACAATGAGCAGTTCTTC	CASSLVRGENNEQFF
-	TRBV9	TRBJ2-7	-	TGTGCCAGCAGCGTCAGCGGGTTTTCCTACGAGCAGTACTTC	CASSVSGFSYEQYF
-	TRBV28	TRBJ2-1	-	TGTGCCAGCAGCCCGCCAGGTAATAGTGAGCAGTTCTTC	CASSPPGNSEQFF
TRBD1	TRBV9	TRBJ2-1	-	TGTGCCAGCAGCGGTACCGGGACAGGGTACAATGAGCAGTTCTTC	CASSGTGTGYNEQFF
-	TRBV7-9	TRBJ1-2	-	TGTGCCAGCAGCTTAGGCCCGTTTGCGAATGGCTACACCTTC	CASSLGPFANGYTF
-	TRBV21-1	TRBJ1-2	-	TGTGCCAGCAGCCGCACTTGGAGGGGTGATGCGCTTTATGGCTACACCTTC	CASSRTWRGDALYGYTF
-	TRBV14	TRBJ2-1	once	TGTGCCAGCGCCCCTCTCCCTAGTACCCCCTCTAGTGAGCAGTTCTTC	CASAPLPSTPSSEQFF
-	TRBV10-3	TRBJ2-5	-	TGTGCCATCAGTGAGTCGAGGGGGGACAGACAAGAGACCCAGTACTTC	CAISESRGDRQETQYF
TRBD2	TRBV6-1	TRBJ2-3	-	TGTGCCAGCAGTGAGACTAGCGGGGGGGCAGATACGCAGTATTTT	CASSETSGGADTQYF
-	TRBV19	TRBJ1-5	-	TGTGCCAGTAGTATCAGTGGGAATCAGCCCCAGCATTTT	CASSISGNQPQHF
-	TRBV4-1	TRBJ2-7	once	TGCGCCAGCAGCCAAGTGGCGGGACTCAGCTACGAGCAGTACTTC	CASSQVAGLSYEQYF
-	TRBV27	TRBJ2-7	-	TGTGCCAGCAGTTTATACCCCCCACTGGTCCTGGGTTACGAGCAGTACTTC	CASSLYPPLVLGYEQYF
-	TRBV4-1	TRBJ1-6	-	TGCGCCAGCAGCCAAGCAGTGCCAGAGCTTTCGGATTCACCCCTCCACTTT	CASSQAVPELSDSPLHF
-	TRBV9	TRBJ2-1	-	TGTGCCAGCAGCGCTTTCAATGAGCAGTTCTTC	CASSAFNEQFF
-	TRBV10-2	TRBJ1-5	-	TGCGCCAGCAGTGAGGACCGCCTGGATCAGCCCCAGCATTTT	CASSEDRLDQPQHF
-	TRBV27	TRBJ2-1	-	TGTGCCAGCAGTTATTCCCCGGCCGGTAGCGCTCATGAGCAGTTCTTC	CASSYSPAGSAHEQFF
-	TRBV25-1	TRBJ2-2	-	TGTGCCAGCAGTGAATTGGTCAGCCTAACCGGGGAGCTGTTTTTT	CASSELVSLTGELFF
TRBD2	TRBV27	TRBJ2-3	-	TGTGCCAGCAGCCCCGGCGGGAGGGTCTTAGATACGCAGTATTTT	CASSPGGRVLDTQYF
-	TRBV10-3	TRBJ1-1	-	TGTGCCATCAGTGATGGGGGACACACTGAAGCTTTCTTT	CAISDGGHTEAFF
TRBD2	TRBV4-3	TRBJ2-3	-	TGCGCCAGCAGCCAGGGGCTAGCGGTAAGCACAGATACGCAGTATTTT	CASSQGLAVSTDTQYF
TRBD1	TRBV4-1	TRBJ2-5	-	TGCGCCAGCAGCTCCCGGGACAGGGGAGAGACCCAGTACTTC	CASSSRDRGETQYF
-	TRBV4-1	TRBJ1-5	-	TGCGCCAGCAGCCAAGTCGGGATCGGCAATCAGCCCCAGCATTTT	CASSQVGIGNQPQHF
-	TRBV27	TRBJ1-1	-	TGTGCCAGCAGTTTATCCTCGACAGGCTCGAACACTGAAGCTTTCTTT	CASSLSSTGSNTEAFF
-	TRBV7-3	TRBJ2-7	once	TGTGCCAGCAGCTTAACTCCTTCGGACTACGAGCAGTACTTC	CASSLTPSDYEQYF
-	TRBV11-3	TRBJ1-1	once	TGTGCCAGCAGCCCGTCGGCACTGAACACTGAAGCTTTCTTT	CASSPSALNTEAFF
TRBD2	TRBV10-3	TRBJ2-7	-	TGTGCCATCAGTGAGGGCGGGAGATTGGTCGACGAGCAGTACTTC	CAISEGGRLVDEQYF
-	TRBV30	TRBJ2-1	-	TGTGCCTGGAGTTCCTACTTGTGGGAGGACGGCAATGAGCAGTTCTTC	CAWSSYLWEDGNEQFF
-	TRBV9	TRBJ1-1	once	TGTGCCAGCAGCCAAGATCTGGCAGGGCCCTATGAAGCTTTCTTT	CASSQDLAGPYEAFF
-	TRBV27	TRBJ2-3	once	TGTGCCAGCAGTTTTGGGCTAGTTGCAGATACGCAGTATTTT	CASSFGLVADTQYF